The 26 T cell receptor beta chains listed next were all sequenced from one sample in a study of T cells expressing NK-cell markers. TCRdb derives one entry per CDR3 protein from the 5' RACE reads, leaving out DNA. The sample has roughly 420,000 distinct CDR3 sequences, and its top ten clones hold about 7.3%. Specimen: blood T cells: a sorted CD56 or NKG2C T cell subset, CD4+ or CD8+ T cells, or bulk PBMC T cells (not recorded which). The origin of the receptors is a woman aged 18 to 69 in good health.

This rearrangement joins TRBV6-1 to TRBJ2-3; TCRdb lists TRBD1, though no DNA is available to test this call. Looked up from germline, CDR1 is MNHNS and CDR2 is SASEGT. The CDR3 runs 16 residues. CDR3 in amino acids: CASSVHRDRNTDTQYF.

V and J are TRBV6-5 and TRBJ1-1. Germline CDR1 reads MNHEY; CDR2 reads SVGAGI. The CDR3 spans 14 residues. The chain's CDR3 is CASSYSRGRTEAFF.

This chain connects TRBV12-3 or TRBV12-4 to TRBJ2-1; the D call from TCRdb, TRBD2, cannot be confirmed without DNA. The CDR3 loop spans 16 amino acids. The CDR3 sequence: CASSMRTSGGYNEQFF.

The CDR3: CASRGQTTDTQYF. The chain employs TRBV9 and TRBJ2-3. CDR1 is SGDLS, CDR2 YYNGEE, per germline. CDR3 length equals 13 residues.

The chain has TRBV7-3 and TRBJ2-2; TCRdb proposes TRBD2, but this gene call is untestable without DNA. The V gene's germline CDR1 is SGHTA and CDR2 FQGTGA. The CDR3 is made up of 15 amino acids. CDR3 region: CASRGTSGSTGELFF.

This rearrangement joins TRBV27 to TRBJ2-1; checking the TCRdb D call of TRBD1 is not possible without DNA. Germline values: CDR1 MNHEY, CDR2 SMNVEV (reference sequence). The CDR3 length is 14 residues. CDR3 amino acids: CASRSGTGFGEQFF.

The chain is built from TRBV12-3 or TRBV12-4 and TRBJ2-5; TCRdb lists TRBD1, though no DNA is available to test this call. The CDR3 loop spans 15 amino acids. The CDR3 sequence: CASRTSGARWETQYF.

The V call is TRBV3-1, the J call TRBJ2-7. CDR1 and CDR2 (germline): LGHDT, YNNKEL (reference sequence). The CDR3 extends over 13 amino acids. The CDR3: CASSRRQSYEQYF.

The V gene is TRBV5-6, the J gene TRBJ1-6; TCRdb gives TRBD1 as the D gene, but with no DNA this cannot be confirmed. Germline CDR1 is SGHDT and CDR2 is YYEEEE. This CDR3 has 15 amino acids. The CDR3 is CASSALQGSNSPLHF.

The chain joins TRBV19 to TRBJ2-3. The CDR3 has 15 residues. The V gene's germline CDR1 is LNHDA and CDR2 SQIVND (reference sequence). CDR3 region: CASRQDKGIADTQYF.

The V gene is TRBV5-4, the J gene TRBJ1-4; the TCRdb call, TRBD1, lacks DNA for checking. Looked up from germline, CDR1 is SGHNT and CDR2 is YYREEE (reference sequence). This CDR3 is 14 amino acids long. CDR3 sequence: CASSLQGLNEKLFF.

The V gene is TRBV19, the J gene TRBJ2-7; the TCRdb D gene call, TRBD2, has no DNA to confirm it. The V gene's germline CDR1 is LNHDA and CDR2 SQIVND (reference sequence). This CDR3 comprises 14 residues. The CDR3 loop is CASSIVGGTYEQYF.

The chain recombines TRBV19 with TRBJ1-5; TCRdb's D call of TRBD1 is untestable without DNA. The CDR3 runs 20 residues. Per the germline V gene, CDR1 is LNHDA and CDR2 is SQIVND (reference sequence). The CDR3 protein is CASTPHPDRDLLYSNQPQHF.

The chain joins TRBV20-1 to TRBJ2-3; TCRdb designates TRBD1, a call that cannot be tested without DNA. Per germline, CDR1 DFQATT and CDR2 SNEGSKA (reference sequence). CDR3 size: 12 residues. CDR3 sequence: CSATTGGDTQYF.

The V and J genes are TRBV7-2 and TRBJ2-7; the D call of TRBD1 rests on TCRdb alone, since no DNA is present to check it. This CDR3 comprises 15 residues. CDR1 SGHTA and CDR2 FQGNSA come from the germline V gene. CDR3: CASSLGGWGTYEQYF.

The V gene is TRBV20-1, the J gene TRBJ2-3; TCRdb reports TRBD2, a call that lacks DNA to check it against. The CDR3 has 16 residues. From germline, CDR1 is DFQATT and CDR2 SNEGSKA (reference sequence). The CDR3 spells CSARRLAGGDADTQYF.

J is TRBJ2-3 and V is TRBV4-1. Germline CDR1 MGHRA, CDR2 YSYEKL. The CDR3 totals 14 residues. CDR3: CASSQDWGTDTQYF.

The chain is built from TRBV6-1 and TRBJ2-6; absent DNA, TCRdb's TRBD2 call cannot be checked. Germline lookup yields CDR1 MNHNS and CDR2 SASEGT. This CDR3 is built from 14 residues. CDR3 sequence reads: CASPRCSGANVLTF.

The genes are TRBV6-5 and TRBJ2-7. Germline loops: CDR1 MNHEY, CDR2 SVGAGI. The CDR3 extends over 12 amino acids. CDR3 protein: CASSQDLYEQYF.

V is TRBV7-2 and J is TRBJ2-1; without DNA, the TCRdb call of TRBD2 cannot be checked. The CDR3 is made up of 15 amino acids. The germline CDR1 and CDR2 sequences are SGHTA and FQGNSA. CDR3 sequence: CASSLVSGRANEQFF. Drawing the rest from reference TRBV7-2 and TRBJ2-1, the complete variable domain is GAGVSQSPSNKVTEKGKDVELRCDPISGHTALYWYRQSLGQGLEFLIYFQGNSAPDKSGLPSDRFSAERTGGSVSTLTIQRTQQEDSAVYLCASSLVSGRANEQFFGPGTRLTVL.

V and J are TRBV19 and TRBJ2-7; TCRdb lists TRBD1, though no DNA is available to test this call. The CDR3 sequence is 13 residues long. Germline lookup yields CDR1 LNHDA and CDR2 SQIVND (reference sequence). The CDR3 spells CASSMWDSYEQYF.

J is TRBJ1-1 and V is TRBV7-2; TCRdb calls TRBD1, which cannot be checked without DNA. The germline gives CDR1 SGHTA, CDR2 FQGNSA. CDR3 length equals 12 residues. CDR3 amino acids: CASSYTGTEAFF. Based on the CDR3 plus reference TRBV7-2 and TRBJ1-1, the full variable domain is GAGVSQSPSNKVTEKGKDVELRCDPISGHTALYWYRQSLGQGLEFLIYFQGNSAPDKSGLPSDRFSAERTGGSVSTLTIQRTQQEDSAVYLCASSYTGTEAFFGQGTRLTVV.

The chain combines TRBV27 with TRBJ2-7; the TCRdb call, TRBD1, lacks DNA for checking. The CDR3 consists of 15 residues. The V gene's germline CDR1 is MNHEY and CDR2 SMNVEV (reference sequence). Here the CDR3 reads CASSLSTGGSDEQYF.

Here the CDR3 reads CASSLGQIAYNEQFF. The V gene is TRBV7-2, the J gene TRBJ2-1; the D gene TCRdb calls, TRBD1, cannot be checked with no DNA. The CDR3 runs to 15 residues. Per germline, CDR1 SGHTA and CDR2 FQGNSA.

The rearrangement uses TRBV15 and TRBJ2-7; the TRBD2 assignment by TCRdb is unverifiable without DNA. Germline V gene lookup returns CDR1 LNHNV and CDR2 YYDKDF (reference sequence). This CDR3 region has 15 residues. CDR3 loop: CATSRDASGAYEQYF.

The gene calls are TRBV6-5 and TRBJ1-2. Germline V lookup: CDR1 MNHEY, CDR2 SVGAGI. The CDR3 sequence is 14 residues long. Here the CDR3 reads CASSYSGGPEGYTF.